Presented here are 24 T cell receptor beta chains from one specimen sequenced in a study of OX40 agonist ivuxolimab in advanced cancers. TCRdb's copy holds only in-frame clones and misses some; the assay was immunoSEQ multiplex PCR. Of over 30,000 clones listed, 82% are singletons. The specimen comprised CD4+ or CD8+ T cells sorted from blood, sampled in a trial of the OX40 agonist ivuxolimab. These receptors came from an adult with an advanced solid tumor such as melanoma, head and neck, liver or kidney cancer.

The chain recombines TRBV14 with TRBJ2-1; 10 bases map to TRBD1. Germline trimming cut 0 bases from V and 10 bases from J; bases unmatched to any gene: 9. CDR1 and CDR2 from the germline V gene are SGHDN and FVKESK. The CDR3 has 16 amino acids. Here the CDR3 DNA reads TGTGCCAGCAGCCAAGATTTGGGACAGGGGAGGGTGGAGCAGTTCTTC. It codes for CASSQDLGQGRVEQFF.

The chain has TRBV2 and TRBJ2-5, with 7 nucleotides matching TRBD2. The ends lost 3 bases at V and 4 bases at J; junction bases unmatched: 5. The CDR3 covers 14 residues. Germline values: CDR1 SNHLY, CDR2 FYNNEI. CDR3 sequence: CASSEGVAGETQYF. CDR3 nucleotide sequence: TGTGCCAGCAGTGAGGGGGTAGCGGGAGAGACCCAGTACTTC.

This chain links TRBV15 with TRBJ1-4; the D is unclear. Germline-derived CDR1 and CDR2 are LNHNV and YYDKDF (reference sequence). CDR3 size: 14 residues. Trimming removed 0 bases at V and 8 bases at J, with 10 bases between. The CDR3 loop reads CATSRERTAEKLFF. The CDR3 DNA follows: TGTGCCACCAGCAGAGAGAGGACTGCCGAAAAACTGTTTTTT.

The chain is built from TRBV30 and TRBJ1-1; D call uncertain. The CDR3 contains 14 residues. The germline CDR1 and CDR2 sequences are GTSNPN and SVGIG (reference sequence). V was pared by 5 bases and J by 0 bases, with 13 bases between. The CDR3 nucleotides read TGTGCCTGGGCAAAGAACAGAATGAACACTGAAGCTTTCTTT. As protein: CAWAKNRMNTEAFF. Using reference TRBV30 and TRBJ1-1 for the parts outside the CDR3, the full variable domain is SQTIHQWPATLVQPVGSPLSLECTVEGTSNPNLYWYRQAAGRGLQLLFYSVGIGQISSEVPQNLSASRPQDRQFILSSKKLLLSDSGFYLCAWAKNRMNTEAFFGQGTRLTVV.

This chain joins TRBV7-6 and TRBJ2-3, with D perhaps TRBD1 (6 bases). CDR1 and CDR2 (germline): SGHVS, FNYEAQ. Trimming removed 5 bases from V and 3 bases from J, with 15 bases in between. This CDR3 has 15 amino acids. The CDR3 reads CASSQTSGETDTQYF. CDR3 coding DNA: TGTGCCAGCAGCCAAACCTCAGGGGAAACAGATACGCAGTATTTT. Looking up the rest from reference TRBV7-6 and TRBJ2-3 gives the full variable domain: GAGVSQSPRYKVTKRGQDVALRCDPISGHVSLYWYRQALGQGPEFLTYFNYEAQQDKSGLPNDRFSAERPEGSISTLTIQRTEQRDSAMYRCASSQTSGETDTQYFGPGTRLTVL.

The CDR3 protein is CASSSSYGNTIYF. The CDR3 region has the DNA TGTGCCAGCAGCTCCTCATACGGAAACACCATATATTTT. V usage is TRBV7-2 and J usage is TRBJ1-3; the D is unclear. Germline V gives CDR1 SGHTA, CDR2 FQGNSA. The CDR3 is 13 residues long. The V gene lost 4 bases and the J gene lost 4 bases, with 8 bases spanning the gap.

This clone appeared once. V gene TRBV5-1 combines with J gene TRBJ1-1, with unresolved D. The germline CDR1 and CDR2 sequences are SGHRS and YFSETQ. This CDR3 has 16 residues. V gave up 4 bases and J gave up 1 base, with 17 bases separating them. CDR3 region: CASSVRPQESNTEAFF. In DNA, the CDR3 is TGCGCCAGCAGCGTAAGACCTCAGGAGTCGAACACTGAAGCTTTCTTT.

CDR3 protein: CASSYSVQTEAGYTF. CDR3 DNA: TGTGCCAGCAGTTACTCAGTTCAGACGGAGGCGGGCTACACCTTC. This chain connects TRBV6-5 to TRBJ1-2; D not certain. Germline V gene lookup returns CDR1 MNHEY and CDR2 SVGAGI. The CDR3 extends over 15 amino acids. Trimming took 0 bases from V and 8 from J, leaving 16 bases between them.

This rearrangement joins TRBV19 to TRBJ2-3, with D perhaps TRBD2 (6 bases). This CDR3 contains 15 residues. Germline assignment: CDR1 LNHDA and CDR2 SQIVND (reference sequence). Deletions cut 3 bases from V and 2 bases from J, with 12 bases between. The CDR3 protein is CASSIGLLLTDTQYF. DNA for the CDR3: TGTGCCAGTAGTATTGGACTACTACTCACAGATACGCAGTATTTT.

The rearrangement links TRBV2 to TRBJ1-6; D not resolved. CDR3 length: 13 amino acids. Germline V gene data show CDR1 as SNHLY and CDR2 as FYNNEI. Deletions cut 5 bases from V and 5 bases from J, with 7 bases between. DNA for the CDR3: TGTGCCAGCAGTACAGAGAATAATTCACCCCTCCACTTT. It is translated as CASSTENNSPLHF.

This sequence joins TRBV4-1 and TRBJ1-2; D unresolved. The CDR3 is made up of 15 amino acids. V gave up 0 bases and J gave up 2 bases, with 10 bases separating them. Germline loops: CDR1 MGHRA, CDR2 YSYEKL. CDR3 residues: CASSQEIGWNYGYTF. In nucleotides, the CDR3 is TGCGCCAGCAGCCAAGAAATTGGATGGAACTATGGCTACACCTTC.

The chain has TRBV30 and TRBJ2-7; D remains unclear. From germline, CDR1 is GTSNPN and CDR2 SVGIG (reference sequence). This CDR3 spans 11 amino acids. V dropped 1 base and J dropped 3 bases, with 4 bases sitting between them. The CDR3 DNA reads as TGTGCCTGGAGTGCGGGCTACGAGCAGTACTTC. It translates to CAWSAGYEQYF.

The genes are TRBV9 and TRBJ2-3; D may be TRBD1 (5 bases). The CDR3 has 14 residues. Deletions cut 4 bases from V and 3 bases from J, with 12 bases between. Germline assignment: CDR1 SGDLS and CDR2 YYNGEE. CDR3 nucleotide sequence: TGTGCCAGCAGCCCGGCAGGGATGACAGATACGCAGTATTTT. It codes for CASSPAGMTDTQYF.

The CDR3 reads CASIPGSRRDEQYF. CDR3 DNA: TGTGCCAGCATCCCGGGCTCGAGGCGAGACGAGCAGTACTTC. The V gene is TRBV6-1, the J gene TRBJ2-7; D uncertain. Trimming took off 7 bases at V and 5 bases at J, with 18 bases between the two ends. Germline V gene lookup returns CDR1 MNHNS and CDR2 SASEGT. CDR3 length: 14 residues.

The CDR3 loop reads CASRTGYSNQPQHF. In DNA, the CDR3 is TGTGCCAGCAGGACCGGGTATAGCAATCAGCCCCAGCATTTT. The rearrangement uses TRBV6-5 and TRBJ1-5; D is undetermined. The V end lost 6 bases, the J end lost 0 bases, and 9 bases lay between the germline ends. The CDR3 spans 14 residues. Germline V gives CDR1 MNHEY, CDR2 SVGAGI.

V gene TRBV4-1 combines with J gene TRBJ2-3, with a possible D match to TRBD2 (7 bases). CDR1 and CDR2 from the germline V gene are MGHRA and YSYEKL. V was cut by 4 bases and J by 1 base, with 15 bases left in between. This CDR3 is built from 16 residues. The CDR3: CASSPGRGAGTDTQYF. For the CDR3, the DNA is TGCGCCAGCAGCCCGGGTCGGGGGGCGGGCACAGATACGCAGTATTTT.

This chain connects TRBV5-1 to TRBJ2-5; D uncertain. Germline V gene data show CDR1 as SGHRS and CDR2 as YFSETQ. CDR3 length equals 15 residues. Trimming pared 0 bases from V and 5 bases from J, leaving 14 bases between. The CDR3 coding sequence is TGCGCCAGCAGCTTGGGGGCACCATTGGGCGAGACCCAGTACTTC. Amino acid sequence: CASSLGAPLGETQYF. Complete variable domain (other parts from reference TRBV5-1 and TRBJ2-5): KAGVTQTPRYLIKTRGQQVTLSCSPISGHRSVSWYQQTPGQGLQFLFEYFSETQRNKGNFPGRFSGRQFSNSRSEMNVSTLELGDSALYLCASSLGAPLGETQYFGPGTRLLVL.

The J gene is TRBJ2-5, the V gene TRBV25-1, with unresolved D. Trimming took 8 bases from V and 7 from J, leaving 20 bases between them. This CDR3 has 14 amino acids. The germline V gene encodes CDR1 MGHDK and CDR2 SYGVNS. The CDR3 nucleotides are TGTGCCAGCGCCCACCCGGGCTCCCAGAGGACCCAGTACTTC. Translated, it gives CASAHPGSQRTQYF.

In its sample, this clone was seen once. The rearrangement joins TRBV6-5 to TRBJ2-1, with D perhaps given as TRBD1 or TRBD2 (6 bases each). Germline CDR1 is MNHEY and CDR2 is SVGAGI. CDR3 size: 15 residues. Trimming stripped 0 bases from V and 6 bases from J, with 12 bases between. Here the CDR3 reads CASSYSYEGGNEQFF. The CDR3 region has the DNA TGTGCCAGCAGTTACTCGTATGAGGGGGGCAATGAGCAGTTCTTC.

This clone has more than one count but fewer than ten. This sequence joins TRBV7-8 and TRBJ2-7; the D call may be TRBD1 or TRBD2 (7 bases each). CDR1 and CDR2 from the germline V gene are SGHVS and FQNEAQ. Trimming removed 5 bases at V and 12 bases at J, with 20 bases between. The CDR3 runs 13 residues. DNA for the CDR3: TGTGCCAGCAGCCCCAGGGGGGGGGACCCGCGGTACTTC. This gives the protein CASSPRGGDPRYF.

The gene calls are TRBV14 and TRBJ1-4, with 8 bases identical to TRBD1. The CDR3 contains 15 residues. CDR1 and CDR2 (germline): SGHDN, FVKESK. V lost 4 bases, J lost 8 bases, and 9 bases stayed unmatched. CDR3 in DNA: TGTGCCAGCAGCCCAAGAACAGGGACAGGAGAAAAACTGTTTTTT. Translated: CASSPRTGTGEKLFF.

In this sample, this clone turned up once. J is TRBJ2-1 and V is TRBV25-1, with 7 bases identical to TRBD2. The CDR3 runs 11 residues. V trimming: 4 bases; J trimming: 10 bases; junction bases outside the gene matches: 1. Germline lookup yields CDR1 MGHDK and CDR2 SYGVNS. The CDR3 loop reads CASSGEGEQFF. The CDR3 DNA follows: TGTGCCAGCAGTGGGGAGGGGGAGCAGTTCTTC.

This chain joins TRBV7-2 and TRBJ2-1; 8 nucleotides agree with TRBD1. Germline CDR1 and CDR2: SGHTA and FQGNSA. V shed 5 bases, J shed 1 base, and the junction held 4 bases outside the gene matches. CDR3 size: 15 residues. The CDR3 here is CASSSDRGSYNEQFF. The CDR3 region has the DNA TGTGCCAGCAGCAGTGACAGGGGTTCCTACAATGAGCAGTTCTTC.

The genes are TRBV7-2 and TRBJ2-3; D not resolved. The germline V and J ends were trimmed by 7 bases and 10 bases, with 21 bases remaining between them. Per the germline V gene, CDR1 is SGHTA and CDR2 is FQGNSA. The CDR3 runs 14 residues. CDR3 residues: CASTFRTLISAQYF. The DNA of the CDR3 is TGTGCCAGCACCTTTAGGACCCTTATAAGTGCGCAGTATTTT. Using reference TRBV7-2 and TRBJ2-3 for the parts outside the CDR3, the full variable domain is GAGVSQSPSNKVTEKGKDVELRCDPISGHTALYWYRQSLGQGLEFLIYFQGNSAPDKSGLPSDRFSAERTGGSVSTLTIQRTQQEDSAVYLCASTFRTLISAQYFGPGTRLTVL.